The present T cell receptor beta chain was sequenced within a study of shared clonotypes between healthy human individuals. Study at large: The donors, two women and three men, were aged 18 to 49.

Deep-level running was used for the assay. PCR replicates performed on unsorted PBMC used approximately 300 ng DNA, 30,000 or so T cell genomes. Repertoires were generated with immunoSEQ multiplex PCR, while TCRdb's copy carries only in-frame clones and drops some. This sample carries around 430,000 clones, about four fifths of them seen once, and the ten largest clones take roughly 13%. The donors, healthy adults who were HIV-negative, had experienced no recent acute infections or vaccinations. Trimming cost V 0 bases and J 3 bases, with 8 bases left between them. Germline values: CDR1 LNHNV, CDR2 YYDKDF (reference sequence). The CDR3 runs to 14 residues.

V usage is TRBV15 and J usage is TRBJ1-1; D gene unclear. Specimen: PBMCs. This TCR was recovered from a woman aged 40 to 50 in good health. Some clones in this sample may be carry-over from other donors' samples. CDR3 in DNA: TGTGCCACCAGCAGAGATCCAGGAGACACTGAAGCTTTCTTT. Amino acids: CATSRDPGDTEAFF.